The rows below give T cell receptor beta chains drawn from one sample of a study of human T cells and chemical hapten exposure. TCRdb passed the RACE reads through MiXCR, listing each CDR3 protein once. Counted here are some 170,000 distinct CDR3 sequences, roughly 26% occurring once; the ten biggest clones make up 2.1%. Sequences were derived from whole blood, sampled in connection with sensitization to the hapten diphenylcyclopropenone (DPC). All receptors derive from a woman between 18 and 29 years old with alopecia areata. Some clones in this sample may be carry-over from other donors' samples. Both conserved end residues are part of each CDR3. Each record gives: J gene, D gene, clone size, V gene, CDR3 length, CDR3 protein, CDR3 DNA. D genes are given only for firm matches. Size is omitted from some rows. Given values are once, few, many or a class for expanded clones.

TRBJ2-7	NA	NA	TRBV28	15	CASSLPASVTYEQYF	TGTGCCAGCAGTTTGCCCGCTAGCGTGACCTACGAGCAGTACTTC
TRBJ1-5	NA	NA	TRBV19	13	CASSGGAYQPQHF	TGTGCCAGTAGCGGGGGGGCTTATCAGCCCCAGCATTTT
TRBJ1-2	NA	NA	TRBV4-1	14	CASSQPPETHGYTF	TGCGCCAGCAGCCAACCACCCGAGACCCACGGCTACACCTTC
TRBJ2-5	NA	NA	TRBV5-1	15	CASSLAWGAGETQYF	TGCGCCAGCAGCTTGGCCTGGGGAGCGGGAGAGACCCAGTACTTC
TRBJ2-2	TRBD2	NA	TRBV7-2	16	CASSLWGRGNTGELFF	TGTGCCAGCAGCTTGTGGGGGAGGGGGAACACCGGGGAGCTGTTTTTT
TRBJ1-3	NA	NA	TRBV6-6	13	CASRRQAEDTIYF	TGTGCCAGCAGGCGACAGGCGGAGGACACCATATATTTT
TRBJ2-1	NA	NA	TRBV18	14	CASSPPQSYNEQFF	TGTGCCAGCTCACCACCTCAGAGTTACAATGAGCAGTTCTTC
TRBJ2-1	NA	few	TRBV25-1	13	CASSDDPGNEQFF	TGTGCCAGCAGTGACGATCCTGGCAATGAGCAGTTCTTC
TRBJ1-2	TRBD1	NA	TRBV4-1	15	CASSQAGGLDYGYTF	TGCGCCAGCAGCCAAGCAGGGGGCTTGGACTATGGCTACACCTTC
TRBJ2-1	NA	few	TRBV14	14	CASSQDPGRGEQFF	TGTGCCAGCAGCCAAGATCCAGGGCGCGGGGAGCAGTTCTTC
TRBJ2-7	NA	NA	TRBV24-1	11	CATSQGGEQYF	TGTGCCACCAGCCAGGGAGGCGAGCAGTACTTC
TRBJ1-3	TRBD1	NA	TRBV29-1	13	CSGEDRVENTIYF	TGCAGCGGAGAGGACAGGGTTGAAAACACCATATATTTT
TRBJ2-7	NA	NA	TRBV6-5	15	CASYSLRGGSYEQYF	TGTGCCAGCTATTCTCTAAGGGGCGGCTCCTACGAGCAGTACTTC
TRBJ1-1	TRBD1	NA	TRBV5-5	12	CASSWTGAEAFF	TGTGCCAGCAGCTGGACAGGGGCTGAAGCTTTCTTT
TRBJ2-1	NA	few	TRBV5-1	17	CASSPYPLSGSYNEQFF	TGCGCCAGCAGCCCTTACCCTTTATCTGGGTCCTACAATGAGCAGTTCTTC
TRBJ2-7	NA	NA	TRBV27	14	CASTSSGATYEQYF	TGTGCCAGCACAAGTTCCGGGGCCACCTACGAGCAGTACTTC
TRBJ2-1	TRBD1	few	TRBV10-3	15	CAIRGDSSSYNEQFF	TGTGCCATCAGGGGGGACAGCAGTTCCTACAATGAGCAGTTCTTC
TRBJ2-1	NA	NA	TRBV12-3/TRBV12-4	11	CASSLSYEQFF	TGTGCCAGCAGTTTAAGTTATGAGCAGTTCTTC
TRBJ2-1	TRBD2	NA	TRBV27	16	CASSLSGAGTYNEQFF	TGTGCCAGCAGCCTCAGCGGGGCGGGTACCTACAATGAGCAGTTCTTC
TRBJ2-7	TRBD1	NA	TRBV6-6	14	CASSYGTGAYEQYF	TGTGCCAGCAGTTACGGGACAGGGGCATACGAGCAGTACTTC
TRBJ1-5	TRBD1	NA	TRBV25-1	15	CASSGTGGYNQPQHF	TGTGCCAGCAGTGGGACAGGGGGTTACAATCAGCCCCAGCATTTT
TRBJ2-3	NA	NA	TRBV29-1	12	CSVRILTDTQYF	TGCAGCGTACGCATCCTCACAGATACGCAGTATTTT
TRBJ2-3	TRBD1	few	TRBV20-1	16	CSARDRGQDLTDTQYF	TGCAGTGCTAGAGACCGGGGACAGGACCTAACAGATACGCAGTATTTT
TRBJ2-1	NA	NA	TRBV6-2/TRBV6-3	14	CASIADRLYNEQFF	TGTGCCAGCATCGCGGACAGACTTTACAATGAGCAGTTCTTC
TRBJ1-6	NA	NA	TRBV21-1	14	CASAGGKKDSPLHF	TGTGCCAGCGCCGGGGGAAAGAAGGATTCACCCCTCCACTTT
TRBJ1-6	NA	NA	TRBV5-1	15	CASRLRTSTNSPLHF	TGCGCCAGCAGGCTTCGTACATCGACTAATTCACCCCTCCACTTT
TRBJ2-7	NA	few	TRBV29-1	14	CSVVRTGKLHEQYF	TGCAGCGTTGTCAGAACAGGGAAATTGCACGAGCAGTACTTC
TRBJ2-1	NA	few	TRBV29-1	10	CSVEFYEQFF	TGCAGCGTTGAATTTTATGAGCAGTTCTTC
TRBJ1-2	NA	few	TRBV29-1	11	CSVEDREGYTF	TGCAGCGTTGAAGATCGGGAGGGCTACACCTTC
TRBJ1-6	NA	NA	TRBV5-1	16	CASSLVGSSYNSPLHF	TGCGCCAGCAGCTTGGTTGGGAGCTCCTATAATTCACCCCTCCACTTT
TRBJ2-6	NA	NA	TRBV30	14	CAWSEGAGANVLTF	TGTGCCTGGAGTGAGGGAGCTGGGGCCAACGTCCTGACTTTC
TRBJ2-1	NA	NA	TRBV9	14	CASSVGIGRDEQFF	TGTGCCAGCAGCGTAGGTATCGGACGGGATGAGCAGTTCTTC
TRBJ2-7	NA	NA	TRBV7-7	13	CASSSTHGNEQYF	TGTGCCAGCAGCTCCACCCATGGGAACGAGCAGTACTTC
TRBJ1-2	TRBD1	NA	TRBV28	13	CASNRQGRGGYTF	TGTGCCAGCAACCGACAGGGCCGGGGAGGCTACACCTTC
TRBJ1-5	TRBD1	NA	TRBV15	15	CATSRDLKGAQPQHF	TGTGCCACCAGCAGAGATCTCAAGGGGGCTCAGCCCCAGCATTTT
TRBJ1-1	NA	few	TRBV2	14	CASSEAGLNTEAFF	TGTGCCAGCAGTGAAGCGGGACTGAACACTGAAGCTTTCTTT
TRBJ1-2	NA	few	TRBV6-2/TRBV6-3	15	CASSPSQVLVYGYTF	TGTGCCAGCAGCCCGTCCCAAGTACTCGTCTATGGCTACACCTTC
TRBJ2-5	TRBD1	NA	TRBV29-1	16	CSVESGTGEYQETQYF	TGCAGCGTTGAAAGTGGGACAGGAGAGTACCAAGAGACCCAGTACTTC
TRBJ1-4	NA	NA	TRBV5-5	14	CASSLGWSNEKLFF	TGTGCCAGCAGCTTGGGTTGGAGTAATGAAAAACTGTTTTTT
TRBJ1-5	NA	NA	TRBV20-1	14	CSARGWGSNQPQHF	TGCAGTGCTAGAGGTTGGGGTAGCAATCAGCCCCAGCATTTT
TRBJ2-5	TRBD1	NA	TRBV11-2	15	CASSLSGQVQETQYF	TGTGCCAGCAGCTTATCGGGACAGGTCCAAGAGACCCAGTACTTC